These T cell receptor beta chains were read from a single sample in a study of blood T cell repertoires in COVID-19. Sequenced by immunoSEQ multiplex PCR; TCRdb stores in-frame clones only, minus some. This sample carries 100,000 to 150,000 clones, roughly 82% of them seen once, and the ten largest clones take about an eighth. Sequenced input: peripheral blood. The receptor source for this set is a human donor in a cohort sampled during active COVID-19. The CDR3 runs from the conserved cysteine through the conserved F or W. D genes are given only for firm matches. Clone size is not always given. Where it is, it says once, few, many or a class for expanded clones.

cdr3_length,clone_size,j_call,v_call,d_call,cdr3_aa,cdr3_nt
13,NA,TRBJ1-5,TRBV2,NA,CASMEVPNQPQHF,TGTGCCAGCATGGAGGTCCCCAATCAGCCCCAGCATTTT
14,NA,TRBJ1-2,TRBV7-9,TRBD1,CASNLFTGGSGYTF,TGTGCCAGCAACCTCTTTACAGGGGGCTCTGGCTACACCTTC
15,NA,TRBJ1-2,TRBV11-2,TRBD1,CASSLETGSGYGYTF,TGTGCCAGCAGCTTAGAGACAGGGTCCGGCTATGGCTACACCTTC
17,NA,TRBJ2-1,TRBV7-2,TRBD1,CASSLTGTGGLYNEQFF,TGTGCCAGCAGCCTAACCGGGACAGGGGGGCTCTACAATGAGCAGTTCTTC
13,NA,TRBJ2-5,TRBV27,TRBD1,CASRLTGSETQYF,TGTGCCAGCAGGCTGACAGGGAGCGAGACCCAGTACTTC
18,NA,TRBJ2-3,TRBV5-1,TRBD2,CASSLVPTSLYSTDTQYF,TGCGCCAGCAGCTTGGTCCCGACTAGCCTGTATAGCACAGATACGCAGTATTTT
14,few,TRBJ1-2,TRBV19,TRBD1,CASSTDRGGSGYTF,TGTGCCAGTAGTACCGACAGGGGCGGGAGTGGCTACACCTTC
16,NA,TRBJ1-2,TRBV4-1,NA,CASSQESGEGTYGYTF,TGCGCCAGCAGCCAAGAGTCCGGGGAGGGGACCTATGGCTACACCTTC
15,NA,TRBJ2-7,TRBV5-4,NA,CASSPEQGRGYEQYF,TGTGCCAGCAGCCCGGAGCAGGGAAGGGGCTACGAGCAGTACTTC
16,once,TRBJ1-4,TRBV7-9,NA,CASSSDSATTNEKLFF,TGTGCCAGCAGCTCTGACAGCGCGACAACTAATGAAAAACTGTTTTTT
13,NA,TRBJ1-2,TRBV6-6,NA,CASSYHSFYGYTF,TGTGCCAGCAGTTACCACAGCTTCTATGGCTACACCTTC
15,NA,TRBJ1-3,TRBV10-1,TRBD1,CASSDGTGVGNTIYF,TGCGCCAGCAGTGATGGGACAGGGGTCGGAAACACCATATATTTT
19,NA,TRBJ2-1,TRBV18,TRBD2,CASSPRMTSGGSSYNEQFF,TGTGCCAGCTCACCACGTATGACTAGCGGGGGGAGCTCCTACAATGAGCAGTTCTTC
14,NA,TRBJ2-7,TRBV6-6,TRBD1,CASRAGQGSYEQYF,TGTGCCAGCAGAGCGGGACAGGGTTCCTACGAGCAGTACTTC
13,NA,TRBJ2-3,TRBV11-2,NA,CASSLGITDTQYF,TGTGCCAGCAGCTTAGGTATCACAGATACGCAGTATTTT
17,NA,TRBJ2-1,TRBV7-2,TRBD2,CASSLVGGGAMGNEQFF,TGTGCCAGCAGCTTAGTAGGCGGGGGGGCAATGGGCAATGAGCAGTTCTTC
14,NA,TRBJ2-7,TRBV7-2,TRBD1,CASSLVTGDYEQYF,TGTGCCAGCAGCTTAGTGACAGGGGACTACGAGCAGTACTTC
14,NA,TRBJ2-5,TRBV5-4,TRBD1,CASSPRGLQETQYF,TGTGCCAGCAGCCCGAGGGGGCTCCAAGAGACCCAGTACTTC
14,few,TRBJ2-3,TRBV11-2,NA,CASSLSTGTDTQYF,TGTGCCAGCAGCTTAAGCACAGGGACAGATACGCAGTATTTT
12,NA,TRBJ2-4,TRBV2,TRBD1,CASSSGQGLDHF,TGTGCCAGCAGTAGCGGACAGGGCCTCGACCACTTC
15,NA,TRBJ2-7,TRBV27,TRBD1,CASSLSRQGVGEQYF,TGTGCCAGCAGTTTATCGAGACAGGGGGTCGGCGAGCAGTACTTC
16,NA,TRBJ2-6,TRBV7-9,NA,CASSLFLWSGANVLTF,TGTGCCAGCAGCTTATTTTTATGGAGTGGGGCCAACGTCCTGACTTTC
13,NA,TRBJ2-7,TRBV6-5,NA,CASRNPLIYEQYF,TGTGCCAGCAGGAACCCCCTAATCTACGAGCAGTACTTC
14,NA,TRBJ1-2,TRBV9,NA,CASSVEPENYGYTF,TGTGCCAGCAGCGTAGAACCAGAAAACTATGGCTACACCTTC
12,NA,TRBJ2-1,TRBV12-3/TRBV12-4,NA,CASSYPGSEQFF,TGTGCCAGCAGCTATCCGGGATCTGAGCAGTTCTTC
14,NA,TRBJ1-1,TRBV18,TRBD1,CASSPPSTGMVAFF,TGTGCCAGCTCACCACCCTCGACAGGGATGGTAGCTTTCTTT
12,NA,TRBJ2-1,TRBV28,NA,CASSLQHGGQFF,TGTGCCAGCAGTTTGCAACACGGGGGGCAGTTCTTC
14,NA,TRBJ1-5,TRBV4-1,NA,CASSQALRGGPQHF,TGCGCCAGCAGCCAAGCTCTACGGGGGGGGCCCCAGCATTTT
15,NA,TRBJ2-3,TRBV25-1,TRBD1,CASSVRTGATDTQYF,TGTGCCAGCAGTGTCAGGACAGGAGCCACAGATACGCAGTATTTT
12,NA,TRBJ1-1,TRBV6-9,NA,CASRIAGTEAFF,TGTGCCAGCAGAATCGCGGGAACTGAAGCTTTCTTT
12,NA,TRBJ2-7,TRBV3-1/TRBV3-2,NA,CASSPQGYEQYF,TGTGCCAGCAGCCCACAGGGATACGAGCAGTACTTC
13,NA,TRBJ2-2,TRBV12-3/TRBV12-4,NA,CASRAGNTGELFF,TGTGCCAGCCGGGCGGGGAACACCGGGGAGCTGTTTTTT
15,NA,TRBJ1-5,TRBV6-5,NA,CASSQRGGSNQPQHF,TGTGCCAGCAGCCAAAGGGGGGGTAGCAATCAGCCCCAGCATTTT
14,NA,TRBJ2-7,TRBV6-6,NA,CASSSLGGEGEQYF,TGTGCCAGCAGTTCGTTGGGGGGAGAGGGCGAGCAGTACTTC
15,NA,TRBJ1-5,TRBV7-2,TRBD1,CASSPNRGRGQPQHF,TGTGCCAGCAGCCCAAACAGGGGACGAGGGCAGCCCCAGCATTTT
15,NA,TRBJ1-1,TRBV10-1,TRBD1,CASSERRGLGTEAFF,TGCGCCAGCAGTGAACGCAGGGGGCTGGGGACTGAAGCTTTCTTT
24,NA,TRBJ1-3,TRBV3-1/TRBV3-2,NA,CASSQAEELGTQLGDTRLGNTIYF,TGTGCCAGCAGTCAAGCGGAAGAGCTTGGTACCCAGCTCGGAGATACGCGACTCGGAAACACCATATATTTT
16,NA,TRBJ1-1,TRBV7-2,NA,CASSPRLGAPYTEAFF,TGTGCCAGCAGCCCTCGTTTGGGGGCGCCTTACACTGAAGCTTTCTTT
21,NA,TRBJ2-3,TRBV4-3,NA,CASSQGSAPVGGGVYTDTQYF,TGCGCCAGCAGCCAAGGTTCGGCCCCCGTCGGAGGGGGGGTCTACACAGATACGCAGTATTTT
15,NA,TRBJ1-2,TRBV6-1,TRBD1,CASSEGGTGIYGYTF,TGTGCCAGCAGTGAAGGGGGGACAGGGATCTATGGCTACACCTTC
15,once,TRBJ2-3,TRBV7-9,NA,CASSLTKTGTDTQYF,TGTGCCAGCAGCTTAACTAAAACCGGCACAGATACGCAGTATTTT
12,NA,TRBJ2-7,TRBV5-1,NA,CASSPAQDEQYF,TGCGCCAGCAGCCCCGCTCAGGACGAGCAGTACTTC
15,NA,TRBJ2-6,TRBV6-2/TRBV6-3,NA,CASSQGHSGANVLTF,TGTGCCAGCAGTCAGGGTCACTCTGGGGCCAACGTCCTGACTTTC
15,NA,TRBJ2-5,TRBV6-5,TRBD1,CASRDAGGGEETQYF,TGTGCCAGCAGGGACGCAGGGGGCGGGGAAGAGACCCAGTACTTC
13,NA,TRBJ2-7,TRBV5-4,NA,CASSRPGNDEQYF,TGTGCCAGTAGTCGCCCGGGGAACGACGAGCAGTACTTC
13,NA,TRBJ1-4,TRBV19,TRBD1,CASGRTGLVELFF,TGTGCCAGCGGTAGGACAGGGCTCGTGGAACTGTTTTTT
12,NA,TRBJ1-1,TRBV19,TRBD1,CASSVRQGEAFF,TGTGCCAGTAGTGTAAGACAGGGCGAAGCTTTCTTT
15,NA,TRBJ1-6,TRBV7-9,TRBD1,CASSFGQGVASPLHF,TGTGCCAGCAGCTTCGGACAGGGGGTTGCTTCACCCCTCCACTTT
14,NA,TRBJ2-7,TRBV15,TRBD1,CATSREQGTYEQYF,TGTGCCACCAGCAGAGAACAGGGGACCTACGAGCAGTACTTC